This T cell receptor (beta chain) stems from a study of blood T cell repertoires in COVID-19. The junction had 2 bases not matched to a gene; V was cut back by 2 bases and J by 2 bases. CDR3 length equals 15 residues. CDR1 SGHNT and CDR2 YENEEA come from the germline V gene. The table came from immunoSEQ multiplex PCR; TCRdb's copy has only in-frame clones and leaves some out. The top ten clones hold over 5% of a sample with under 50,000 clones, 80% to 90% of them seen once. The TCR was taken from a man aged 40-55 years with active COVID-19. This sequence joins TRBV11-3 and TRBJ1-3; 8 bases agree with TRBD1. Material for sequencing was peripheral blood. The CDR3 region is CASSLRTGPGNTIYF. Here the CDR3 DNA reads TGTGCCAGCAGCTTAAGGACAGGGCCTGGAAACACCATATATTTT. The full variable domain, its missing parts supplied by reference TRBV11-3 and TRBJ1-3, is EAGVVQSPRYKIIEKKQPVAFWCNPISGHNTLYWYLQNLGQGPELLIRYENEEAVDDSQLPKDRFSAERLKGVDSTLKIQPAELGDSAVYLCASSLRTGPGNTIYFGEGSWLTVV.